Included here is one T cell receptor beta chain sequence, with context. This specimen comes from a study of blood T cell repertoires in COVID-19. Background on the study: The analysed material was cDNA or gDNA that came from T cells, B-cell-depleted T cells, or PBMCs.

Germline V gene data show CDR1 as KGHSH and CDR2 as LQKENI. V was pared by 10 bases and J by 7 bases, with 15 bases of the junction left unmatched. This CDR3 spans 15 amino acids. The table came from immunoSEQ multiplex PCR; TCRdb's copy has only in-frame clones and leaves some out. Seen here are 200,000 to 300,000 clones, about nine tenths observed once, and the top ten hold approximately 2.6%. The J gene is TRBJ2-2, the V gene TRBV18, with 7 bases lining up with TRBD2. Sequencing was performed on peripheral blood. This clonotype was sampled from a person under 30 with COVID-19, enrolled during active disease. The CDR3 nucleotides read TGTGCCACCCAAAGAGTCAGCGGGGCTCTCGGGGAGCTGTTTTTT. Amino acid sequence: CATQRVSGALGELFF.